The clone carrying this TCR beta chain was detected a few times. The antigen is undetermined. This entry comes from a study of post-analysis software for immune sequencing data. Study-wide background: Relapsing-remitting, secondary progressive and progressive-relapsing forms made up the multiple sclerosis disease courses. General study findings and limits: Same-batch samples co-clustered strongly by F measure. Compared against controls, patients with multiple sclerosis displayed significantly lower normalized Chao1 diversity. TRBV5-6, TRBV5-1 and TRBV20-1 were among four or five TRBV segments more frequent in patients than controls.

Researchers reported that TCR beta cDNA libraries carried unique molecular identifiers. Each batch of about 0.85 to 10 million T cells produced roughly 500,000 cDNA molecules. From the PCR reads, TCRdb called clonotypes with MiXCR, one entry per CDR3 protein. The profile shows some 890,000 distinct CDR3 sequences, about 50% of them singletons. V was pared by 7 bases and J by 5 bases, with 5 bases of the junction left unmatched. This CDR3 is built from 14 residues. The sample consisted of blood. This chain uses TRBV12-3 or TRBV12-4 with TRBJ1-6, with 7 positions matching TRBD1. This TCR was recovered from a girl aged 5-17 years with multiple sclerosis. The CDR3 protein is CASTGTDHNSPLHF. Written as DNA, the CDR3 is TGTGCCAGCACAGGGACAGATCATAATTCACCCCTCCACTTT.